A selection of T cell receptor beta chains follows, all from one sample in a study of cytomegalovirus exposure and HLA in healthy donors. Repertoires were generated with immunoSEQ multiplex PCR, while TCRdb's copy carries only in-frame clones and drops some. Found here are about 330,000 clones, roughly 87% of them singletons; the top ten hold approximately 1%. What was sequenced was PBMCs. These receptors came from a woman aged 25 to 45 in good health and CMV-seropositive. Both conserved end residues are part of each CDR3. Fields, in order: CDR3 protein, CDR3 DNA, V gene, D gene, J gene, clone size. The D gene is left open where the match is weak. Expanded clones get a size class; other rows say once, few or many, or leave the size out.

CDR3: CASSLGEMDTDTQYF
DNA: TGTGCCAGCAGCTTGGGGGAAATGGACACAGATACGCAGTATTTT
V: TRBV5-4
D: -
J: TRBJ2-3
size: -

CDR3: CAWGQGEGAFF
DNA: TGTGCCTGGGGACAGGGAGAGGGTGCTTTCTTT
V: TRBV30
D: TRBD1
J: TRBJ1-1
size: -

CDR3: CASSRPFSDYGYTF
DNA: TGTGCCAGCAGCCGGCCGTTTTCGGACTATGGCTACACCTTC
V: TRBV28
D: -
J: TRBJ1-2
size: once

CDR3: CASSSQTGDNEQFF
DNA: TGTGCCAGCAGCTCACAAACAGGGGACAATGAGCAGTTCTTC
V: TRBV5-4
D: TRBD1
J: TRBJ2-1
size: -

CDR3: CASSLYGTSGIYEQYF
DNA: TGTGCCAGCAGCCTTTATGGGACTAGCGGGATTTACGAGCAGTACTTC
V: TRBV5-6
D: TRBD2
J: TRBJ2-7
size: -

CDR3: CASSPTGTSGEQYF
DNA: TGTGCCAGCAGTCCCACCGGGACTAGCGGGGAGCAGTACTTC
V: TRBV25-1
D: TRBD2
J: TRBJ2-7
size: -

CDR3: CASSESSGRGNEQFF
DNA: TGTGCCAGCAGTGAATCTAGCGGGAGAGGTAATGAGCAGTTCTTC
V: TRBV9
D: TRBD2
J: TRBJ2-1
size: -

CDR3: CASSLVGGDDEQYF
DNA: TGTGCCAGCAGCTTAGTTGGGGGGGACGACGAGCAGTACTTC
V: TRBV7-6
D: TRBD2
J: TRBJ2-7
size: -

CDR3: CASSLEVAGLDEQFF
DNA: TGCGCCAGCAGCTTGGAAGTAGCGGGGCTGGATGAGCAGTTCTTC
V: TRBV5-1
D: TRBD2
J: TRBJ2-1
size: -

CDR3: CASIYGGGSPPDTQYF
DNA: TGTGCCAGCATCTATGGGGGGGGTAGCCCGCCAGATACGCAGTATTTT
V: TRBV13
D: TRBD2
J: TRBJ2-3
size: -

CDR3: CASSSPKEGGQAAGIESYEQYF
DNA: TGTGCCAGCAGCTCGCCAAAGGAAGGAGGACAGGCCGCGGGAATTGAGTCCTACGAGCAGTACTTC
V: TRBV13
D: -
J: TRBJ2-7
size: -

CDR3: CASVSTGIKAEAFF
DNA: TGTGCCAGCGTATCGACAGGGATAAAGGCTGAAGCTTTCTTT
V: TRBV27
D: TRBD1
J: TRBJ1-1
size: once

CDR3: CASSERASGGLGTDTQYF
DNA: TGTGCCAGCAGTGAAAGGGCTAGCGGGGGGCTAGGCACAGATACGCAGTATTTT
V: TRBV6-4
D: TRBD2
J: TRBJ2-3
size: -

CDR3: CASSDQGSSYEQYF
DNA: TGTGCCAGCAGTGACCAGGGCAGCTCCTACGAGCAGTACTTC
V: TRBV6-1
D: -
J: TRBJ2-7
size: -

CDR3: CASSYIQGVLFSEAFF
DNA: TGTGCCAGCAGCTATATACAGGGCGTATTATTCTCTGAAGCTTTCTTT
V: TRBV7-8
D: -
J: TRBJ1-1
size: -

CDR3: CASSYSYDSSYEQYF
DNA: TGTGCCAGCAGTTACTCTTATGACAGCTCCTACGAGCAGTACTTC
V: TRBV6-5
D: -
J: TRBJ2-7
size: -

CDR3: CASSLSQGSAYEQYF
DNA: TGTGCCAGCAGTTTATCACAGGGGTCAGCCTACGAGCAGTACTTC
V: TRBV27
D: TRBD1
J: TRBJ2-7
size: -

CDR3: CASSLLIGGYNEQFF
DNA: TGTGCCAGCAGTTTATTGATTGGGGGGTACAATGAGCAGTTCTTC
V: TRBV27
D: -
J: TRBJ2-1
size: -

CDR3: CASSQEGGNYGYTF
DNA: TGTGCCAGCAGCCAAGAAGGAGGGAACTATGGCTACACCTTC
V: TRBV4-2
D: -
J: TRBJ1-2
size: -

CDR3: CASSRTSSYNEQFF
DNA: TGTGCCAGTAGCCGGACGAGCTCCTACAATGAGCAGTTCTTC
V: TRBV19
D: -
J: TRBJ2-1
size: -

CDR3: CASSVIGAGNTIYF
DNA: TGTGCCAGCAGTGTCATAGGGGCTGGGAACACCATATATTTT
V: TRBV5-4
D: -
J: TRBJ1-3
size: once

CDR3: CASSNANEQFF
DNA: TGTGCCAGCAGCAACGCGAATGAGCAGTTCTTC
V: TRBV7-3
D: -
J: TRBJ2-1
size: -

CDR3: CASRKYLQEIDTEAFF
DNA: TGTGCCAGCCGAAAATACTTACAGGAAATAGACACTGAAGCTTTCTTT
V: TRBV2
D: -
J: TRBJ1-1
size: -

CDR3: CASSLSGNEQFF
DNA: TGTGCCAGCAGTTTATCTGGGAATGAGCAGTTCTTC
V: TRBV27
D: -
J: TRBJ2-1
size: once

CDR3: CASSELRPGTEQFF
DNA: TGTGCCAGCAGTGAATTAAGGCCCGGCACTGAGCAGTTCTTC
V: TRBV25-1
D: -
J: TRBJ2-1
size: -

CDR3: CASSFVGTGEANQPQHF
DNA: TGTGCCAGCAGCTTTGTCGGGACAGGGGAAGCTAATCAGCCCCAGCATTTT
V: TRBV12-1
D: -
J: TRBJ1-5
size: -

CDR3: CASSGRGQGEKLFF
DNA: TGTGCCAGCAGCGGCCGGGGGCAAGGTGAAAAACTGTTTTTT
V: TRBV9
D: -
J: TRBJ1-4
size: -

CDR3: CASSWGSGRFSGNTIYF
DNA: TGTGCCAGCAGCTGGGGGTCGGGTAGGTTTTCTGGAAACACCATATATTTT
V: TRBV5-6
D: -
J: TRBJ1-3
size: -

CDR3: CASSLRYQETQYF
DNA: TGTGCCAGCAGCTTAAGGTACCAAGAGACCCAGTACTTC
V: TRBV7-7
D: -
J: TRBJ2-5
size: -

CDR3: CASSPHLTSGRRLEQYF
DNA: TGTGCCAGCAGCCCGCACTTGACTAGCGGGAGAAGGCTCGAGCAGTACTTC
V: TRBV4-2
D: TRBD2
J: TRBJ2-7
size: -

CDR3: CASSLGGGHSNTGELFF
DNA: TGTGCCAGCAGCTTAGGAGGTGGGCATTCGAACACCGGGGAGCTGTTTTTT
V: TRBV7-9
D: -
J: TRBJ2-2
size: -

CDR3: CASSLAGTSPSSYNSPLHF
DNA: TGTGCCAGCAGTTTGGCCGGGACATCCCCGAGCTCCTATAATTCACCCCTCCACTTT
V: TRBV27
D: -
J: TRBJ1-6
size: -

CDR3: CASSFGREAFF
DNA: TGTGCCAGCAGTTTCGGCAGGGAAGCTTTCTTT
V: TRBV27
D: -
J: TRBJ1-1
size: few

CDR3: CASSREGGLGLPLSYEQYF
DNA: TGTGCCAGCAGCCGAGAGGGGGGTTTGGGGCTGCCCCTCTCCTACGAGCAGTACTTC
V: TRBV7-6
D: -
J: TRBJ2-7
size: -

CDR3: CASSDEPGQGRGTYGYTF
DNA: TGTGCCAGCAGCGACGAACCGGGACAGGGTAGGGGAACCTATGGCTACACCTTC
V: TRBV9
D: TRBD1
J: TRBJ1-2
size: -

CDR3: CASSEGGSLGQPQHF
DNA: TGTGCCAGCAGTGAGGGAGGCTCGCTGGGGCAGCCCCAGCATTTT
V: TRBV2
D: -
J: TRBJ1-5
size: -

CDR3: CASSGTGDYEQYF
DNA: TGTGCCAGCAGTGGGACAGGGGACTACGAGCAGTACTTC
V: TRBV6-5
D: TRBD1
J: TRBJ2-7
size: -

CDR3: CASSGNLGETQYF
DNA: TGTGCCAGCAGCGGAAATCTAGGAGAGACCCAGTACTTC
V: TRBV9
D: -
J: TRBJ2-5
size: -

CDR3: CSPRGYTF
DNA: TGCAGTCCCCGGGGCTACACCTTC
V: TRBV20-1
D: -
J: TRBJ1-2
size: few

CDR3: CATSRRQGDYGYTF
DNA: TGTGCCACCAGCAGAAGACAGGGAGACTATGGCTACACCTTC
V: TRBV15
D: TRBD1
J: TRBJ1-2
size: -

CDR3: CASSHATGTGNEKLFF
DNA: TGCGCCAGCAGCCATGCAACCGGGACAGGGAATGAAAAACTGTTTTTT
V: TRBV4-3
D: TRBD1
J: TRBJ1-4
size: -

CDR3: CASRSDRSNEQFF
DNA: TGTGCCAGCAGAAGCGACAGGAGCAATGAGCAGTTCTTC
V: TRBV2
D: -
J: TRBJ2-1
size: -

CDR3: CASSLLKFSTDTQYF
DNA: TGTGCCAGCAGCCTCTTGAAGTTCAGCACAGATACGCAGTATTTT
V: TRBV11-2
D: -
J: TRBJ2-3
size: once

CDR3: CASSPNRGYGYTF
DNA: TGTGCCAGCAGTCCAAATAGGGGCTATGGCTACACCTTC
V: TRBV6-5
D: -
J: TRBJ1-2
size: few

CDR3: CASSPDRQETQYF
DNA: TGTGCCAGCAGCCCCGACAGGCAAGAGACCCAGTACTTC
V: TRBV5-4
D: -
J: TRBJ2-5
size: once

CDR3: CASSYALGDSPLHF
DNA: TGTGCCAGCAGTTACGCGTTGGGGGATTCACCCCTCCACTTT
V: TRBV6-5
D: -
J: TRBJ1-6
size: -

CDR3: CASSPRLAGGYEQYF
DNA: TGTGCCAGCAGCCCTCGACTAGCGGGGGGGTACGAGCAGTACTTC
V: TRBV11-2
D: TRBD2
J: TRBJ2-7
size: -

CDR3: CASSLEGRSYEQYF
DNA: TGCGCCAGCAGCTTGGAAGGTCGCTCCTACGAGCAGTACTTC
V: TRBV5-1
D: -
J: TRBJ2-7
size: -

CDR3: CASSLGDRTNSPLHF
DNA: TGTGCCAGCAGCTTGGGGGACAGGACCAATTCACCCCTCCACTTT
V: TRBV5-4
D: TRBD1
J: TRBJ1-6
size: -

CDR3: CASSSQLRLAGLNEQFF
DNA: TGTGCCAGCAGCTCACAACTCAGACTAGCGGGCCTCAATGAGCAGTTCTTC
V: TRBV7-9
D: TRBD2
J: TRBJ2-1
size: -

CDR3: CASSLGGRNEQFF
DNA: TGTGCCAGCAGTCTAGGCGGGAGGAATGAGCAGTTCTTC
V: TRBV28
D: TRBD2
J: TRBJ2-1
size: -